The 21 T cell receptor beta chains below all came from one sample that was sequenced in a study of blood T cell repertoires in COVID-19. Produced via immunoSEQ multiplex PCR; TCRdb's table is partial and in-frame only. The table lists roughly 500,000 clones, 85% to 90% of them singletons. The sample taken for sequencing was PBMCs or T cells enriched from blood (not recorded which). The receptors here all came from a woman aged 40 to 49 who had recovered from COVID-19.

This clone was seen only a few times. The V call is TRBV7-8, the J call TRBJ1-5; D gene ambiguous. The CDR3 has 14 residues. Trimming left V 2 bases short and J 6 bases short, with 11 bases between. Germline V gene lookup returns CDR1 SGHVS and CDR2 FQNEAQ. The CDR3: CASSLKLSGQPQHF. Here the CDR3 DNA reads TGTGCCAGCAGCTTAAAGCTATCGGGTCAGCCCCAGCATTTT.

The chain employs TRBV5-1 and TRBJ2-2; 10 bases align to TRBD1. CDR1 is SGHRS and CDR2 is YFSETQ in the germline V gene. The CDR3 loop spans 16 amino acids. V shed 3 bases and J 5 bases; nucleotides not matched to a gene: 7. The CDR3 coding sequence is TGCGCCAGCAGCTATCTGACAGGGGGCCAAACCGGGGAGCTGTTTTTT. This codes for CASSYLTGGQTGELFF. The complete variable domain, with remaining parts taken from reference TRBV5-1 and TRBJ2-2, reads KAGVTQTPRYLIKTRGQQVTLSCSPISGHRSVSWYQQTPGQGLQFLFEYFSETQRNKGNFPGRFSGRQFSNSRSEMNVSTLELGDSALYLCASSYLTGGQTGELFFGEGSRLTVL.

The J gene is TRBJ2-2, the V gene TRBV18; D may be TRBD1 (6 bases). CDR1 KGHSH and CDR2 LQKENI come from the germline V gene. The CDR3 extends over 15 amino acids. Trimming took 2 bases from V and 5 from J, leaving 12 bases between them. The CDR3 DNA is TGTGCCAGCTCACCAAAAAGTAGGGGGACCGGGGAGCTGTTTTTT. Its protein product is CASSPKSRGTGELFF.

The CDR3 loop reads CASSFDRPGGRVNRVEAFF. The CDR3 DNA sequence: TGTGCCAGCAGCTTTGATAGGCCAGGGGGTAGGGTGAACCGAGTTGAAGCTTTCTTT. The chain has TRBV7-9 and TRBJ1-1; 7 bases agree with TRBD1. CDR1 is SEHNR, CDR2 FQNEAQ, per germline (reference sequence). Trimming removed 3 bases from V and 7 bases from J; junction bases left unmatched: 23. The CDR3 length is 19 residues.

The chain joins TRBV5-4 to TRBJ2-6, with D uncertain. In germline, CDR1 is SGHNT, CDR2 YYREEE (reference sequence). The CDR3 covers 15 residues. V was cut by 0 bases and J by 0 bases, with 4 bases left in between. CDR3 DNA sequence: TGTGCCAGCAGCTTGGGAGACTCTGGGGCCAACGTCCTGACTTTC. Its translation is CASSLGDSGANVLTF.

This clone was counted a single time. This sequence joins TRBV13 and TRBJ1-2; perhaps TRBD1 as D (6 bases). This CDR3 has 13 residues. CDR1 and CDR2 (germline): PRHDT, FYEKMQ (reference sequence). The V end was cut by 5 bases, the J end by 3 bases, with 10 bases between. The CDR3 nucleotides are TGTGCCAGCAGCCTAGACAGGTACTATGGCTACACCTTC. This translates into CASSLDRYYGYTF.

The genes are TRBV5-1 and TRBJ2-1, with D possibly TRBD1 on 6 matching bases. Deletions cut 1 base from V and 7 bases from J, with 12 bases between. There are 14 residues in the CDR3. Germline-derived CDR1 and CDR2 are SGHRS and YFSETQ. The CDR3 is CASSLRDTINEQFF. CDR3 nucleotide sequence: TGCGCCAGCAGCTTGCGGGACACGATTAATGAGCAGTTCTTC.

This clone occurred once. The V gene is TRBV29-1, the J gene TRBJ2-7, with 7 bases fitting TRBD2. The CDR3 contains 13 residues. Germline V lookup: CDR1 SQVTM, CDR2 ANQGSEA. V shed 3 bases, J shed 3 bases, and the junction held 5 bases outside the gene matches. This CDR3 reads CSVELGLGYEQYF. Written as DNA, the CDR3 is TGCAGCGTTGAGCTAGGACTAGGCTACGAGCAGTACTTC.

The chain joins TRBV3-1 (or the pseudogene TRBV3-2) to TRBJ2-1, with 7 positions matching TRBD2. V dropped 0 bases and J dropped 2; count of bases not matched to a gene: 10. This CDR3 contains 18 residues. The germline V gene has CDR1 LGHDT and CDR2 YNNKEL (reference sequence). The CDR3 spells CASSQDTRGGRAYNEQFF. CDR3 coding DNA: TGTGCCAGCAGCCAAGACACCCGGGGAGGGAGGGCCTACAATGAGCAGTTCTTC.

The chain joins TRBV9 to TRBJ1-1, with D possibly being TRBD1 (5 bases). The CDR3 has 14 amino acids. CDR1 and CDR2 from the germline V gene are SGDLS and YYNGEE. Trimming pared 0 bases from V and 6 bases from J, leaving 12 bases between. CDR3 DNA sequence: TGTGCCAGCAGCGTAGCTTGGGGGGGTTCTGAAGCTTTCTTT. This gives the protein CASSVAWGGSEAFF.

This clone was seen a single time. This sequence joins TRBV24-1 and TRBJ2-3; 7 nucleotides match TRBD2. After removal of 1 base from V and 5 bases from J, the junction contained 5 bases not matched to a gene. CDR3 length: 15 residues. Germline V gene lookup returns CDR1 KGHDR and CDR2 SFDVKD. The CDR3 loop is CATSDFWEGGDTQYF. Written as DNA, the CDR3 is TGTGCCACCAGTGATTTCTGGGAGGGTGGAGATACGCAGTATTTT.

The rearrangement joins TRBV25-1 to TRBJ2-7, with 9 bases matching TRBD2. Trimming removed 4 bases from V and 5 bases from J; junction bases left unmatched: 9. Germline V gene data show CDR1 as MGHDK and CDR2 as SYGVNS. The CDR3 runs to 15 residues. The CDR3 loop is CASSGPYSGRHEQYF. In nucleotides, the CDR3 is TGTGCCAGCAGTGGTCCCTATAGCGGGAGACACGAGCAGTACTTC.

The chain recombines TRBV19 with TRBJ1-1; the match to TRBD1 covers 8 bases. The CDR3 covers 13 residues. The V gene's germline CDR1 is LNHDA and CDR2 SQIVND (reference sequence). The V and J ends lost 9 bases and 4 bases, in that order; junction bases with no gene match: 7. The CDR3 region has the DNA TGTGCCAGCGCTAAAACAGGGGGCACTGAAGCTTTCTTT. Translating it yields CASAKTGGTEAFF.

The genes are TRBV12-3 or TRBV12-4 and TRBJ1-1, with D hard to call. V was clipped by 1 base and J by 4 bases, with 7 bases between them. CDR3 length: 13 amino acids. The CDR3 sequence: CASSLVQLTEAFF. Here the CDR3 DNA reads TGTGCCAGCAGTTTAGTACAGCTCACTGAAGCTTTCTTT.

This chain joins TRBV30 and TRBJ2-5, with TRBD2 matching over 10 bases. The trim removed 5 bases at V and 5 bases at J, leaving 14 bases unmatched. CDR3 length: 16 amino acids. Germline V gene lookup returns CDR1 GTSNPN and CDR2 SVGIG (reference sequence). The CDR3 here is CAWAPGLAGVGETQYF. The CDR3 region has the DNA TGTGCCTGGGCCCCCGGTCTAGCGGGAGTTGGGGAGACCCAGTACTTC. Complete variable domain (other parts from reference TRBV30 and TRBJ2-5): SQTIHQWPATLVQPVGSPLSLECTVEGTSNPNLYWYRQAAGRGLQLLFYSVGIGQISSEVPQNLSASRPQDRQFILSSKKLLLSDSGFYLCAWAPGLAGVGETQYFGPGTRLLVL.

V is TRBV24-1 and J is TRBJ2-1; weak D call: TRBD2 (5 bases). Germline lookup yields CDR1 KGHDR and CDR2 SFDVKD. V lost 3 bases to trimming and J lost 6 bases, with 5 bases between them. This CDR3 region has 12 residues. The CDR3 protein is CATSDRGNEQFF. The CDR3 DNA is TGTGCCACCAGTGATCGGGGCAATGAGCAGTTCTTC.

The CDR3 region is CASSRQGANTEAFF. The CDR3 DNA reads TGCGCCAGCAGCAGGCAAGGGGCTAACACTGAAGCTTTCTTT. The chain joins TRBV5-1 to TRBJ1-1, with D tentatively TRBD1 (5 bases). Germline V gene data show CDR1 as SGHRS and CDR2 as YFSETQ. V lost 4 bases to trimming and J lost 2 bases, with 12 bases between them. There are 14 residues in the CDR3.

J is TRBJ2-1 and V is TRBV20-1; no firm D call. The CDR3 consists of 13 residues. V dropped 3 bases and J dropped 5 bases, with 11 bases sitting between them. Germline values: CDR1 DFQATT, CDR2 SNEGSKA (reference sequence). CDR3 DNA sequence: TGCAGTGCTAGTAACCTCGTAGACAATGAGCAGTTCTTC. Amino acids: CSASNLVDNEQFF.

The chain has TRBV18 and TRBJ1-1; D gene uncertain. With 3 bases removed from V and 3 bases from J, the gap between germline ends came to 11 bases. In germline, CDR1 is KGHSH, CDR2 LQKENI. The CDR3 length is 14 residues. The CDR3, as DNA: TGTGCCAGCTCACCTACGGACGGGGACACTGAAGCTTTCTTT. This codes for CASSPTDGDTEAFF.

This chain connects TRBV2 to TRBJ1-2; D uncertain. The germline gives CDR1 SNHLY, CDR2 FYNNEI. The CDR3 length is 11 residues. V was pared by 2 bases and J by 8 bases, with 6 bases between. This CDR3 reads CASSEQAGYTF. CDR3 nucleotides: TGTGCCAGCAGTGAACAGGCGGGCTACACCTTC. Full variable domain (missing parts from reference TRBV2 and TRBJ1-2): EPEVTQTPSHQVTQMGQEVILRCVPISNHLYFYWYRQILGQKVEFLVSFYNNEISEKSEIFDDQFSVERPDGSNFTLKIRSTKLEDSAMYFCASSEQAGYTFGSGTRLTVV.

V is TRBV10-2 and J is TRBJ2-3; the match to TRBD1 covers 9 bases. The V gene's germline CDR1 is WSHSY and CDR2 SAAADI. The CDR3 is made up of 16 amino acids. The junction had 10 bases not matched to a gene; V was cut back by 6 bases and J by 3 bases. The CDR3: CASSFSPDRGTDTQYF. The DNA of the CDR3 is TGCGCCAGCAGCTTTAGCCCGGACAGGGGTACAGATACGCAGTATTTT.